This TCR beta chain was identified during a study of cytomegalovirus exposure and HLA in healthy donors. Regarding the study as a whole: In the analysis, some V segments, TRBV6-2 and TRBV6-3 included, were excluded as indistinguishable. Cytomegalovirus status was reportedly diagnosed by the classifier with high specificity and sensitivity. Later analysis showed most CMV-associated TCR beta chains appearing HLA-restricted. The likely origin of a cluster of highly shared sequence variants was a sequencing artifact.

Both 60 Vbeta primers and 13 Jbeta primers went into the PCR. This table comes from immunoSEQ multiplex PCR, and its TCRdb copy is limited to in-frame clones, with some not included. This table holds 150,000 to 200,000 clones, around 63% found once. Germline CDR1 MDHEN, CDR2 SYDVKM. V lost 4 bases, J lost 2 bases, and 4 bases stayed unmatched. The CDR3 length is 15 residues. This clone was counted between two and nine times. Its antigen is not identified. What was sequenced was PBMCs. This receptor was obtained from a woman aged 18-29 years in good health and CMV-seropositive. The J gene is TRBJ2-7, the V gene TRBV28; 11 bases line up with TRBD2. The CDR3 is CASSSLSGGAYEQYF. The CDR3 nucleotides read TGTGCCAGCAGTTCCCTTAGCGGGGGGGCCTACGAGCAGTACTTC.